Following are 20 T cell receptor beta chains from one sample sequenced in a study of control samples from healthy donors and cancer patients. Assay used: immunoSEQ multiplex PCR; TCRdb lists only in-frame clones, some missing. The table shows 12,000 to 15,000 clones, with around three quarters occurring only once. The specimen sequenced was formalin-fixed, paraffin-embedded tissue. The receptors come from a female donor with lung cancer.

This clone has more than one count but fewer than ten. The chain joins TRBV12-5 to TRBJ2-3; 12 bases are a match to TRBD2. The CDR3 runs to 16 residues. J lost 4 bases, V lost 0 bases, and 2 bases had no gene match. Germline V gene data show CDR1 as LGHNT and CDR2 as FRNRAP. The CDR3, as DNA: TGTGCTAGTGGTTTGGTACGACTAGCGGGAGCAGATACGCAGTATTTT. This codes for CASGLVRLAGADTQYF.

The chain combines TRBV6-1 with TRBJ2-5, with D perhaps matching TRBD1 (5 bases). Between the trimmed V and J ends, which lost 1 base and 3 bases, there was a span of 6 bases. Germline V lookup: CDR1 MNHNS, CDR2 SASEGT. The CDR3 length is 13 residues. The CDR3 reads CASSEGQKETQYF. The CDR3 DNA sequence: TGTGCCAGCAGTGAAGGACAGAAAGAGACCCAGTACTTC.

The chain combines TRBV11-3 with TRBJ2-3; D perhaps matches TRBD2 (5 bases). This CDR3 region has 14 residues. Trimming took off 1 base at V and 4 bases at J, with 9 bases between the two ends. Per germline, CDR1 SGHNT and CDR2 YENEEA. CDR3: CASSLGLAPDTQYF. CDR3 sequence (DNA): TGTGCCAGCAGCTTAGGCCTAGCACCAGATACGCAGTATTTT.

The V gene is TRBV7-9, the J gene TRBJ1-4; 10 nucleotides align to TRBD1. The CDR3 length is 13 residues. Trimming at V came to 5 bases and at J to 11 bases, leaving 5 bases not matched to a gene. Per germline, CDR1 SEHNR and CDR2 FQNEAQ (reference sequence). CDR3 DNA sequence: TGTGCCAGCAGCCAGGACAGGGGGAGGAAACTGTTTTTT. Residues: CASSQDRGRKLFF.

This chain joins TRBV5-8 and TRBJ2-3; D tentatively reads TRBD1 or TRBD2 (5 bases each). This CDR3 has 13 amino acids. Deletions cut 6 bases from V and 2 bases from J, with 10 bases between. The germline V gene has CDR1 SGHTS and CDR2 YDEGEE. CDR3 protein: CASTRDLTDTQYF. As DNA, the CDR3 is TGTGCCAGCACCAGGGACCTCACAGATACGCAGTATTTT. Combining the CDR3 with reference TRBV5-8 and TRBJ2-3 gives the whole variable domain EAGVTQSPTHLIKTRGQQATLRCSPISGHTSVYWYQQALGLGLQFLLWYDEGEERNRGNFPPRFSGRQFPNYSSELNVNALELEDSALYLCASTRDLTDTQYFGPGTRLTVL.

This sequence joins TRBV6-2 or TRBV6-3 and TRBJ2-7; a weak D match, TRBD2 (5 bases). Trimming cost V 5 bases and J 3 bases, with 5 bases left between them. Germline loops: CDR1 MNHEY, CDR2 SVGEGT. This CDR3 has 11 amino acids. CDR3 protein: CASSAGYEQYF. The CDR3 nucleotides read TGTGCCAGCAGTGCGGGCTACGAGCAGTACTTC.

The J gene is TRBJ2-1, the V gene TRBV4-3, with TRBD2 identical over 7 bases. The CDR3 contains 16 residues. Germline trimming cut 0 bases from V and 2 bases from J; bases unmatched to any gene: 4. Germline CDR1 and CDR2: LGHNA and YSLEER. The CDR3 region has the DNA TGCGCCAGCAGCCAAGATAGGGGAGGGGCCTACAATGAGCAGTTCTTC. The encoded protein is CASSQDRGGAYNEQFF.

The V call is TRBV10-2, the J call TRBJ1-1; 10 nucleotides line up with TRBD1. With 3 bases clipped from V and 0 bases from J, the junction kept 4 bases outside the gene matches. This CDR3 has 16 amino acids. CDR1 WSHSY and CDR2 SAAADI come from the germline V gene. The CDR3 sequence: CASSERDRGLNTEAFF. In DNA form, the CDR3 reads TGCGCCAGCAGTGAACGGGACAGGGGCTTGAACACTGAAGCTTTCTTT.

The chain carries TRBV9 and TRBJ2-2; 9 nucleotides line up with TRBD2. This CDR3 is built from 17 residues. Unmatched junction bases numbered 8, after V lost 0 bases and J lost 5 bases. Germline assignment: CDR1 SGDLS and CDR2 YYNGEE. The CDR3 nucleotides read TGTGCCAGCAGCGTAGTGGGTAGCGGGAGTCATACCGGGGAGCTGTTTTTT. Encoded protein: CASSVVGSGSHTGELFF.

The chain is built from TRBV15 and TRBJ2-6; D not certain. Germline V gene data show CDR1 as LNHNV and CDR2 as YYDKDF (reference sequence). Trimming took 0 bases from V and 1 from J, leaving 4 bases between them. This CDR3 is 15 amino acids long. DNA of the CDR3: TGTGCCACCAGCAGAGAGGGGTCTGGGGCCAACGTCCTGACTTTC. It is translated as CATSREGSGANVLTF. Using reference TRBV15 and TRBJ2-6 for the parts outside the CDR3, the full variable domain is DAMVIQNPRYQVTQFGKPVTLSCSQTLNHNVMYWYQQKSSQAPKLLFHYYDKDFNNEADTPDNFQSRRPNTSFCFLDIRSPGLGDTAMYLCATSREGSGANVLTFGAGSRLTVL.

This clone was recorded a few times. The rearrangement uses TRBV30 and TRBJ2-1; no definite D call. Trimming took off 2 bases at V and 5 bases at J, with 4 bases between the two ends. Per the germline V gene, CDR1 is GTSNPN and CDR2 is SVGIG (reference sequence). The CDR3 extends over 11 amino acids. The CDR3: CAWSTNNEQFF. The CDR3 DNA follows: TGTGCCTGGAGTACGAACAATGAGCAGTTCTTC.

The chain recombines TRBV10-3 with TRBJ2-1; D uncertain. Per the germline V gene, CDR1 is ENHRY and CDR2 is SYGVKD. The V end was cut by 1 base, the J end by 5 bases, with 9 bases between. The CDR3 has 14 residues. The CDR3 sequence: CAISELPSDNEQFF. CDR3 DNA: TGTGCCATCAGTGAGTTACCTAGTGACAATGAGCAGTTCTTC.

The chain joins TRBV19 to TRBJ2-7, with a tentative D call TRBD1 (5 bases). Trimming left V 5 bases short and J 2 bases short, with 16 bases between. There are 15 residues in the CDR3. Germline CDR1 and CDR2: LNHDA and SQIVND (reference sequence). Written as DNA, the CDR3 is TGTGCCAGTAGTGACAACACAGGACCACCCTACGAGCAGTACTTC. Translation: CASSDNTGPPYEQYF. Complete variable domain (other parts from reference TRBV19 and TRBJ2-7): DGGITQSPKYLFRKEGQNVTLSCEQNLNHDAMYWYRQDPGQGLRLIYYSQIVNDFQKGDIAEGYSVSREKKESFPLTVTSAQKNPTAFYLCASSDNTGPPYEQYFGPGTRLTVT.

The V gene is TRBV19, the J gene TRBJ2-3, with 15 bases that match TRBD2. Germline CDR1 LNHDA, CDR2 SQIVND (reference sequence). The CDR3 loop spans 18 amino acids. J was trimmed by 1 base and V by 5 bases; bases with no gene match: 7. CDR3 nucleotides: TGTGCCAGTAGTCCCCGACGGACTAGCGGGGGGGGCACAGATACGCAGTATTTT. This encodes CASSPRRTSGGGTDTQYF.

The chain carries TRBV6-6 and TRBJ2-5; D unclear. Trimming took off 2 bases at V and 5 bases at J, with 9 bases between the two ends. There are 13 residues in the CDR3. The V gene's germline CDR1 is MNHNY and CDR2 SVGAGI (reference sequence). CDR3 DNA: TGTGCCAGCAGTTACGTGTCCCCCGAGACCCAGTACTTC. It encodes CASSYVSPETQYF.

V is TRBV19 and J is TRBJ2-3; D assignment may be TRBD1 or TRBD2 (6 bases each). Germline values: CDR1 LNHDA, CDR2 SQIVND (reference sequence). CDR3 size: 15 residues. V gave up 7 bases and J gave up 7 bases, with 21 bases separating them. CDR3 sequence: CASNAGGGSGNTQYF. Written as DNA, the CDR3 is TGTGCCAGTAATGCAGGAGGGGGGAGCGGAAATACGCAGTATTTT.

This clone has just a few counts. The J gene is TRBJ1-3, the V gene TRBV7-9; TRBD1 matches at 9 bases. Germline V CDR1 and CDR2: SEHNR, FQNEAQ (reference sequence). The CDR3 runs to 16 residues. J was trimmed by 5 bases and V by 6 bases; bases with no gene match: 11. This CDR3 is CASSAPGQGTRNTIYF. CDR3 bases: TGTGCCAGCAGTGCTCCGGGACAGGGAACGAGAAACACCATATATTTT.

This clone was counted between two and nine times. The rearrangement joins TRBV25-1 to TRBJ1-1, with a tentative D call TRBD1 (5 bases). The CDR3 runs 13 residues. With 10 bases removed from V and 5 bases from J, the gap between germline ends came to 17 bases. The germline CDR1 and CDR2 sequences are MGHDK and SYGVNS. The CDR3 coding sequence is TGTGCCACCAGGGCGGGGGAGGGGACTGAAGCTTTCTTT. This codes for CATRAGEGTEAFF.

The rearrangement uses TRBV12-3 or TRBV12-4 and TRBJ2-1; D is uncertain. This CDR3 has 13 amino acids. V gave up 2 bases and J gave up 0 bases, with 2 bases separating them. CDR3 DNA: TGTGCCAGCAGTTTAAACTCCTACAATGAGCAGTTCTTC. Translation: CASSLNSYNEQFF.

This CDR3 is CASSVAPDYGYTF. CDR3 nucleotides: TGTGCCAGCAGCGTAGCCCCGGACTATGGCTACACCTTC. This chain links TRBV9 with TRBJ1-2; D not certain. The CDR3 covers 13 residues. The V gene lost 0 bases and the J gene lost 3 bases, with 6 bases spanning the gap. Germline values: CDR1 SGDLS, CDR2 YYNGEE.